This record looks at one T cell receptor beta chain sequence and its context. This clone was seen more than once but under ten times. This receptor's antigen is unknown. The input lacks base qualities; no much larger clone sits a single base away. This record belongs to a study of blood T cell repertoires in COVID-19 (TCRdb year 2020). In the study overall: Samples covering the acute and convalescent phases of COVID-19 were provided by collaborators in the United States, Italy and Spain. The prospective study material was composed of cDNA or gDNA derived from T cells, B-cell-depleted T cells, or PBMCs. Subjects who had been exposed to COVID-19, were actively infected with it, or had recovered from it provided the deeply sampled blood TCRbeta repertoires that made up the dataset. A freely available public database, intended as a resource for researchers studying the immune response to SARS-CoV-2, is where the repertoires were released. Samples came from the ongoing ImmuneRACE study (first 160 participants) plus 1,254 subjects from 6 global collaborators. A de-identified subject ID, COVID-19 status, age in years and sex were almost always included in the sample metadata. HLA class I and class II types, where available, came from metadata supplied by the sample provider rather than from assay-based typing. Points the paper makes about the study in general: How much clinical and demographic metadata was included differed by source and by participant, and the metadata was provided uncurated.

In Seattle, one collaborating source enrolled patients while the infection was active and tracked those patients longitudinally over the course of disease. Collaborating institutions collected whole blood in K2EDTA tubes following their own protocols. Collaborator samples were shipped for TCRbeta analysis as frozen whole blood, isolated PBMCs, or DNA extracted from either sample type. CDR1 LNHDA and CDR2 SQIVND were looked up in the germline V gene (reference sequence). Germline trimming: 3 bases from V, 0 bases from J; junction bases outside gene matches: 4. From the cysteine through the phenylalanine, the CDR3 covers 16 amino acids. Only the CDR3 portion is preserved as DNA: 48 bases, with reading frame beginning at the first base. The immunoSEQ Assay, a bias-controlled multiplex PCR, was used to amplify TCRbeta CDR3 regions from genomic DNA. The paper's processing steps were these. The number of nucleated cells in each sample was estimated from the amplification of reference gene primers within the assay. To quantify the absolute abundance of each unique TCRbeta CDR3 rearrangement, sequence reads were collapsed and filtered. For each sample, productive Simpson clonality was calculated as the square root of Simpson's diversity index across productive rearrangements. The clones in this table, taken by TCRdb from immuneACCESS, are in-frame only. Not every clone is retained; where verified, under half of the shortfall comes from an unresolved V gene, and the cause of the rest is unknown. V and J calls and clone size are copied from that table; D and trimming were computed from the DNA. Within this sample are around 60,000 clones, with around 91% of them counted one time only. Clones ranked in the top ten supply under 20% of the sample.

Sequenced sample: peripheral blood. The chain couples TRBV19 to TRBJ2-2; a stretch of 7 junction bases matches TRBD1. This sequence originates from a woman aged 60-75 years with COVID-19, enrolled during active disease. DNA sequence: TGTGCCAGTAGTATGCCGACAGGGTCGAACACCGGGGAGCTGTTTTTT. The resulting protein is CASSMPTGSNTGELFF.